Sequencing of this T cell receptor beta chain was carried out in a study of response to subunit inactivated influenza vaccine. TCRdb ran MiXCR on the RT-PCR reads and lists one entry per CDR3 protein. The repertoire has over 750,000 distinct CDR3 sequences, around 20% of them found once; the top ten carry 10% to 13%. Findings and caveats of the study: The authors offered the suggestion that each seasonal influenza vaccination recruits few new T cells.

A note on this clonotype: Its specificity is unknown.

This clonotype was sampled from a middle-aged man who received an inactivated influenza vaccine. The sample was PBMCs from blood, taken less than 6 days after vaccination.

The DNA of the CDR3 is TGTGCCAGCAGTTTCCAGGTCCGGCCCGCCGGGGAGCTGTTTTTT. Protein: CASSFQVRPAGELFF. The chain combines TRBV27 with TRBJ2-2; D not certain. This CDR3 region has 15 residues. Germline V lookup: CDR1 MNHEY, CDR2 SMNVEV (reference sequence). Trimming removed 3 bases at V and 6 bases at J, with 14 bases between.